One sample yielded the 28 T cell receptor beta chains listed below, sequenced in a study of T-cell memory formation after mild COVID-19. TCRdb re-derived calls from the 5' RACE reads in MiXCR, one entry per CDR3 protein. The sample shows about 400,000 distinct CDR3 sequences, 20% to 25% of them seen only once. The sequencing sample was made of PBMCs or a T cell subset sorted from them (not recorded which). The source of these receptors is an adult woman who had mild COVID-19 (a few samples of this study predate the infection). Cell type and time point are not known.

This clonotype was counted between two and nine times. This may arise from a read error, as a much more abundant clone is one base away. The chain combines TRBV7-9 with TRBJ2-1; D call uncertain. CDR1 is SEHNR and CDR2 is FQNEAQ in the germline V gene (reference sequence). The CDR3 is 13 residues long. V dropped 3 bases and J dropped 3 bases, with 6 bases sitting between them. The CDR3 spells CASSFQSYNEQFF. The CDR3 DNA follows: TGTGCCAGCAGCTTCCAGAGCTACAATGAGCAGTTCTTC.

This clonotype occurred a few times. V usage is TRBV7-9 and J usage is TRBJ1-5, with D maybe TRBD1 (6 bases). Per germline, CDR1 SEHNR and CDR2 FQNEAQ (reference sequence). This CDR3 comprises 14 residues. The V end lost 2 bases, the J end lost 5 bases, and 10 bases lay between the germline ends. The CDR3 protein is CASSLTGAHQPQHF. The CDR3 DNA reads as TGTGCCAGCAGCTTAACGGGGGCACATCAGCCCCAGCATTTT.

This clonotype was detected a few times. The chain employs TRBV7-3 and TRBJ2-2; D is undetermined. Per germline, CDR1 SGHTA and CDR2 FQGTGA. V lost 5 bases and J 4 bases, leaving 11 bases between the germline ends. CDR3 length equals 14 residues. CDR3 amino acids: CASSLYSFTGELFF. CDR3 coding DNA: TGTGCCAGCAGCCTCTACTCCTTCACCGGGGAGCTGTTTTTT.

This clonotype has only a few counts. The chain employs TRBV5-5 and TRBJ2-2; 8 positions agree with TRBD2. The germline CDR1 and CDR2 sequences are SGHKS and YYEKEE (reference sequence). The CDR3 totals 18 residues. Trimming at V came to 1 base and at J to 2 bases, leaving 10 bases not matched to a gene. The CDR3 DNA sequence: TGTGCCAGCAGCTTGCGCCTTCGGAGCGGGAGTAACACCGGGGAGCTGTTTTTT. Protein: CASSLRLRSGSNTGELFF.

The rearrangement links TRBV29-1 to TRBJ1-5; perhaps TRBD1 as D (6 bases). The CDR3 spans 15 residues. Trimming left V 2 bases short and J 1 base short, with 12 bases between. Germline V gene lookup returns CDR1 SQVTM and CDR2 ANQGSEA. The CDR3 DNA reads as TGCAGCGTTGAACCAGGGGACCAGAGCAATCAGCCCCAGCATTTT. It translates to CSVEPGDQSNQPQHF.

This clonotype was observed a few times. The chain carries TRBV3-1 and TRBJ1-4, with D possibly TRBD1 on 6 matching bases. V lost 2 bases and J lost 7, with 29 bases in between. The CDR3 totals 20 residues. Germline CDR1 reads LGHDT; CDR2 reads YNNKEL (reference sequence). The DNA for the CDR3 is TGTGCCAGCAGCCAACCCCCTTACCGGACAGCAACAGGGTTTGGTGAAAAACTGTTTTTT. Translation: CASSQPPYRTATGFGEKLFF.

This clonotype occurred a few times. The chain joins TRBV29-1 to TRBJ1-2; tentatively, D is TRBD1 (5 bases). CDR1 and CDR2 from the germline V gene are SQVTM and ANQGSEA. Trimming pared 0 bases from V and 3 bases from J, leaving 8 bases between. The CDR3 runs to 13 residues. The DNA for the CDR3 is TGCAGCGTTGAAGATCGGGGGGACTATGGCTACACCTTC. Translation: CSVEDRGDYGYTF.

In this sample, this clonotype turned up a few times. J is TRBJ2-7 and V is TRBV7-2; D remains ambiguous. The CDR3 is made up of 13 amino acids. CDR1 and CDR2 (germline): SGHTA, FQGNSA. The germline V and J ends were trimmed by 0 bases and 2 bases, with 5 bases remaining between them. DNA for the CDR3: TGTGCCAGCAGCTTAGCCACTCCCTACGAGCAGTACTTC. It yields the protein CASSLATPYEQYF.

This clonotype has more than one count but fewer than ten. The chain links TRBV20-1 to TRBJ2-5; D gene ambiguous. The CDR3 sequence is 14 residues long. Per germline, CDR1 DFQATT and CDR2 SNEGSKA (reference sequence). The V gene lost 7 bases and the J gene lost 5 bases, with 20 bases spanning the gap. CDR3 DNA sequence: TGCAGTGTGAGGACGGCTCCGATTTGGGAGACCCAGTACTTC. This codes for CSVRTAPIWETQYF.

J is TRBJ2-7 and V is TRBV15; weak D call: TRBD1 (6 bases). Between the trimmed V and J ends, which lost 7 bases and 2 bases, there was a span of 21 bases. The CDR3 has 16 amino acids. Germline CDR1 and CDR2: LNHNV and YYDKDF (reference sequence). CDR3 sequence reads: CATISVRGPFPYEQYF. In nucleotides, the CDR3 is TGTGCCACCATCAGCGTCAGGGGTCCCTTTCCCTACGAGCAGTACTTC.

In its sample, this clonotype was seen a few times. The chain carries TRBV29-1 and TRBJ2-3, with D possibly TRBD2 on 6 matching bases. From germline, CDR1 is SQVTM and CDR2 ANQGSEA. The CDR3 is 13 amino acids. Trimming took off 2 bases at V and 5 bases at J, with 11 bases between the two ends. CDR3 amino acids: CSVEKEGLDTQYF. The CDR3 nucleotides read TGCAGCGTTGAAAAGGAGGGATTAGATACGCAGTATTTT.

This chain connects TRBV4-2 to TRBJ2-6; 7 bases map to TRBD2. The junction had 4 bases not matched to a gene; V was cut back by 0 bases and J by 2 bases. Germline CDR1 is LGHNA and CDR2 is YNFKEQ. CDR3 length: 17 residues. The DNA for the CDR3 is TGTGCCAGCAGCCAAGATGCTGGGGGGGCTGGGGCCAACGTCCTGACTTTC. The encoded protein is CASSQDAGGAGANVLTF.

The CDR3 nucleotides are TGTGCCAGCAGCTTAGCCCCGATTAATTCACCCCTCCACTTT. Translation: CASSLAPINSPLHF. This chain joins TRBV7-9 and TRBJ1-6; D uncertain. Germline V lookup: CDR1 SEHNR, CDR2 FQNEAQ (reference sequence). The CDR3 spans 14 residues. With 0 bases removed from V and 6 bases from J, the gap between germline ends came to 6 bases.

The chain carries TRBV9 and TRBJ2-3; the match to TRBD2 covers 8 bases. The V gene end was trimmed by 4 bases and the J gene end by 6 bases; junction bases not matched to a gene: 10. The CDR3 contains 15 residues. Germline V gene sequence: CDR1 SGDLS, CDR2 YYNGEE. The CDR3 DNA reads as TGTGCCAGCAGCTCTAGTGGAGCGGGAGTTGATACGCAGTATTTT. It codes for CASSSSGAGVDTQYF. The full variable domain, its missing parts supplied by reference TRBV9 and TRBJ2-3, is DSGVTQTPKHLITATGQRVTLRCSPRSGDLSVYWYQQSLDQGLQFLIQYYNGEERAKGNILERFSAQQFPDLHSELNLSSLELGDSALYFCASSSSGAGVDTQYFGPGTRLTVL.

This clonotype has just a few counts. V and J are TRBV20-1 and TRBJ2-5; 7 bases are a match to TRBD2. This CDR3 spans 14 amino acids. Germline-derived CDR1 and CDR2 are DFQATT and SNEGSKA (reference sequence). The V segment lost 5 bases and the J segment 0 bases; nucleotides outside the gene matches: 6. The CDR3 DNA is TGCAGTGCTTCCTCCCGGGGGGACCAAGAGACCCAGTACTTC. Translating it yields CSASSRGDQETQYF.

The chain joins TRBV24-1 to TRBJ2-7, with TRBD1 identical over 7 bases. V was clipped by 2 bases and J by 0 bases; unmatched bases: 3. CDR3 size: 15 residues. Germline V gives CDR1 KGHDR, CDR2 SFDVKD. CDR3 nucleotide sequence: TGTGCCACCAGTGATTCCCGGGACAGCTCCTACGAGCAGTACTTC. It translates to CATSDSRDSSYEQYF.

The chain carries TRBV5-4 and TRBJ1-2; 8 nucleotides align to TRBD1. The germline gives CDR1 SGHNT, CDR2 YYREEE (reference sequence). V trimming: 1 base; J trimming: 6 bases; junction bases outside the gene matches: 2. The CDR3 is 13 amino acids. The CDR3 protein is CASSLLQGDGYTF. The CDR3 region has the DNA TGTGCCAGCAGCTTGTTACAGGGGGATGGCTACACCTTC.

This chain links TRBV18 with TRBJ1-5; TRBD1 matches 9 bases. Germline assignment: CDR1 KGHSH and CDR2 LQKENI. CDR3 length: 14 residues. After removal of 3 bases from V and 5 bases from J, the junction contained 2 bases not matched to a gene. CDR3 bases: TGTGCCAGCTCACCGGGGACAGGGTATCAGCCCCAGCATTTT. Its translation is CASSPGTGYQPQHF. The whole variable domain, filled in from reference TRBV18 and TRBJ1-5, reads NAGVMQNPRHLVRRRGQEARLRCSPMKGHSHVYWYRQLPEEGLKFMVYLQKENIIDESGMPKERFSAEFPKEGPSILRIQQVVRGDSAAYFCASSPGTGYQPQHFGDGTRLSIL.

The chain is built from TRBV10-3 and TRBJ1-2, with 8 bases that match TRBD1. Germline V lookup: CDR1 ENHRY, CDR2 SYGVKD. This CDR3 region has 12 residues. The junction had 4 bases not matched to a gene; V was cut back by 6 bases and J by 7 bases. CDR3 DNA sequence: TGTGCCATCAGCTTGACAGGGGCTGGCTACACCTTC. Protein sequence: CAISLTGAGYTF.

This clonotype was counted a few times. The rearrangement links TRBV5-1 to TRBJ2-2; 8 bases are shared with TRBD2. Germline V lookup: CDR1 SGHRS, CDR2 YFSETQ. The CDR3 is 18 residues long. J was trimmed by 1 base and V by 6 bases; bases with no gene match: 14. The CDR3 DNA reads TGCGCCAGCACTTTCCTAGCGGGCACTGAGTGGAACACCGGGGAGCTGTTTTTT. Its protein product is CASTFLAGTEWNTGELFF.

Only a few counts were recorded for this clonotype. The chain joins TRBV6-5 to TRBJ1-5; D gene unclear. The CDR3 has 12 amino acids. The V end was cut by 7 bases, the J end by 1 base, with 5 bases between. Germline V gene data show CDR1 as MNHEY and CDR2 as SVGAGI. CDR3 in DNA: TGTGCCAGCAAAGGGAGCAATCAGCCCCAGCATTTT. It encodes CASKGSNQPQHF.

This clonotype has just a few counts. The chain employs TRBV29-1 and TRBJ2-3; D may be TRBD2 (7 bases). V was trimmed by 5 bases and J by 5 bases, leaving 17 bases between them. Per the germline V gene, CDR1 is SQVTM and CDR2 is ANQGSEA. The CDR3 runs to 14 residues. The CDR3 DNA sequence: TGCAGCGTTCGTCTTGGGAGGGGGAGAGATACGCAGTATTTT. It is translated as CSVRLGRGRDTQYF.

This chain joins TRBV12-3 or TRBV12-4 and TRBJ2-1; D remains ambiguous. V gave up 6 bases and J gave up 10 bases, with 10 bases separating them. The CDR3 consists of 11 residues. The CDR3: CASSSRFEQFF. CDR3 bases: TGTGCCAGCAGCTCGCGCTTCGAGCAGTTCTTC.

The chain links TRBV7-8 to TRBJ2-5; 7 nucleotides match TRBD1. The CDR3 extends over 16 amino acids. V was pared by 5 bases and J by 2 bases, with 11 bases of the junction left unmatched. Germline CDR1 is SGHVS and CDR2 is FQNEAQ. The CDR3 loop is CASSGTHRDRQETQYF. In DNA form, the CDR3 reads TGTGCCAGCAGCGGGACCCACCGGGACAGACAAGAGACCCAGTACTTC.

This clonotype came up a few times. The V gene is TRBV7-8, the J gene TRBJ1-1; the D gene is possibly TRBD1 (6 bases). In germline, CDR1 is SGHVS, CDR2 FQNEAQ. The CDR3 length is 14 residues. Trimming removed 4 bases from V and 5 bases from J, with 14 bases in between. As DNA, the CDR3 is TGTGCCAGCAGCTCGTTGACAGGCGAGACTGAAGCTTTCTTT. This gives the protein CASSSLTGETEAFF.

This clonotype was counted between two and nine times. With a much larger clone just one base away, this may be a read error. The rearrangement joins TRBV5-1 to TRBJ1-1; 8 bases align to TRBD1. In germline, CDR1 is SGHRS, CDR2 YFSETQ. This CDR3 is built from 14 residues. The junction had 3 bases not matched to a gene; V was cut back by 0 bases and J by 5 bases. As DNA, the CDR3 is TGCGCCAGCAGCTTGGGACAGGGGAAGACTGAAGCTTTCTTT. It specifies CASSLGQGKTEAFF.

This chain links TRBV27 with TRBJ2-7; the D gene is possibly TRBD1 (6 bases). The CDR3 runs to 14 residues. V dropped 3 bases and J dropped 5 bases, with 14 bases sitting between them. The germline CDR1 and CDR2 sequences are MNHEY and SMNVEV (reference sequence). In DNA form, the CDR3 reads TGTGCCAGCAGTTTTCTCGGTACAGGGCACGAGCAGTACTTC. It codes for CASSFLGTGHEQYF.

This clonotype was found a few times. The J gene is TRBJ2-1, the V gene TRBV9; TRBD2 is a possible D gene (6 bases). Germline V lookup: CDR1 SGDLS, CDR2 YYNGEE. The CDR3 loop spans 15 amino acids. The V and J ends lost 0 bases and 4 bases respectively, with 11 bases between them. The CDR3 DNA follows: TGTGCCAGCAGCGTAGCGGGGACTTCTTACAATGAGCAGTTCTTC. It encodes CASSVAGTSYNEQFF.